The entry below gives a single TCR beta chain sequence along with its context. This record belongs to a study of neoadjuvant anti-PD-1 for oral cavity cancer. These newly diagnosed stage II-IVA oral cavity squamous cell carcinoma patients had no prior systemic or radiation treatment. PBMC libraries mostly used roughly 500 ng of input genomic DNA, with six replicates per sample. Some clones are missing from TCRdb's copy, which holds only in-frame ones; the method was immunoSEQ multiplex PCR. The data hold around 17,000 clones, with around two thirds observed a single time. V lost 0 bases to trimming and J lost 1 base, with 7 bases between them. The CDR3 extends over 15 amino acids. The germline gives CDR1 SGHRS, CDR2 YFSETQ.

The sample here was PBMCs, taken before nivolumab (anti-PD-1) treatment. This clonotype was obtained from a person aged 40 to 85 with oral cavity squamous cell carcinoma. The V gene is TRBV5-1, the J gene TRBJ2-2, with D hard to call. DNA for the CDR3: TGCGCCAGCAGCTTGGAGGGAAAGAACACCGGGGAGCTGTTTTTT. Its protein product is CASSLEGKNTGELFF.